These T cell receptor beta chains were read from a single sample in a study of CD8+ T cells in alopecia areata. The method was immunoSEQ multiplex PCR; TCRdb's version includes in-frame clones alone and lacks a portion of them. The data show 90,000 to 100,000 clones, 40% to 45% seen once. The sequencing input was CD4+ T cells sorted from blood. The receptors shown here come from a human donor with alopecia areata. CDR3s include the opening cysteine and the closing phenylalanine or tryptophan. The D gene is left open where the match is weak.

>TRBV29-1|TRBD2
CSVEDQRGLTMIF
>TRBV20-1|-
CSALDRSGYTF
>TRBV7-2|TRBD1
CASSFTSGQGRTEAFF
>TRBV29-1|-
CSLRGTGPGEQFF
>TRBV7-9|-
CASSPGTPYGYTF
>TRBV5-1|TRBD2
CASSLGTSADTQYF
>TRBV29-1|-
CSGQTGEGTEAFF
>TRBV29-1|-
CSVDPGLAETQYF
>TRBV29-1|-
CSVERVGTDTQYF
>TRBV29-1|TRBD1
CSGGQGSTGELFF
>TRBV29-1|-
CSVDDSTDTQYF
>TRBV28|-
CASRDPVVGEKLFF
>TRBV18|-
CASSPNGYEQFF
>TRBV30|TRBD1
CAWSGDRGLYEQYF
>TRBV2|-
CASSREYHEGETQYF
>TRBV29-1|-
CSVRGRRYEQYF
>TRBV29-1|-
CSVQTGNTEAFF
>TRBV2|TRBD1
CASRGQGAEETQYF
>TRBV30|TRBD1
CALTGASTDTQYF
>TRBV29-1|-
CSGPGVVQETQYF
>TRBV30|-
CAWSVGPKDSPLHF
>TRBV30|-
CAWQGQLSGANVLTF
>TRBV30|-
CAWSGSQPSGYTF
>TRBV7-2|TRBD1
CASSPRVGGQGKTEAFF
>TRBV7-9|-
CASSPTTGLYEQYF
>TRBV29-1|-
CSAMGAGEVYGYTF
>TRBV7-2|TRBD1
CASSPSRDRRQAFF
>TRBV29-1|-
CSVEREDTYEKLFF
>TRBV28|-
CASHYQQEGYTF
>TRBV29-1|-
CSVSVRSYEQYF
>TRBV29-1|-
CSVARGEGQPQHF
>TRBV6-6|-
CASSFPGAQETQYF
>TRBV29-1|-
CSVVGRAAYEQYF
>TRBV14|-
CASSQSIGVGEQYF
>TRBV28|-
CASGIPGVGANVLTF
>TRBV4-1|TRBD1
CASSPDRVDQPQHF
>TRBV10-3|-
CAISESRGGNQPQHF
>TRBV29-1|TRBD1
CSAEQGETFF
>TRBV29-1|TRBD1
CSVTTGGSDTQYF
>TRBV5-1|TRBD1
CASSIRTGAGDTQYF
>TRBV29-1|TRBD1
CSGETGGLFSYNEQFF
>TRBV28|-
CASGMDSKLRETQYF
>TRBV21-1|-
CASSSDGTYNEQFF
>TRBV30|-
CAWSIKGADTQYF